The TCR beta chain described here comes from a study of CD4+ T cells in melanoma (dated by TCRdb to between 2021 and 2023). Looking at the study overall: The study investigated neoantigen-specific CD4+ T cells in human melanoma.

Patients with melanoma were used as donors. Taken from cysteine to phenylalanine, the CDR3 has 15 residues. The only DNA kept is the CDR3, 45 bases in frame from the first base. The germline V gene provides CDR1 SGHDT and CDR2 YYEEEE. Comment on this clone: No cognate antigen has been identified for it. Sequence at one end of the junction differs from germline and may be a read error.

The full study reports these points: Neoantigen-specific CD4+ T cells were reported to be correlated with the function of CD8+ T cells, macrophages and B cells. Neoantigen-specific CD4+ T cells in melanoma were reported to show diverse differentiation states.

Library method: the immunoSEQ multiplex PCR assay. TCRdb holds this immuneACCESS table with in-frame rearrangements only. Some clones are missing; in checked studies, unresolved V genes explain under half, and the rest has no known cause. In this sample the table shows about 140,000 clones, about 90% of which occur a single time. The ten largest clones add up to more than 1.5% of the sample. The sequence came from a human donor with melanoma. This chain is built from TRBV5-6 and TRBJ1-2, with TRBD1 matching 10 junction bases. The encoded CDR3 is CASTLGQGRYYGYTF. The DNA is TGTGCCAGCACCTTGGGACAGGGGAGATACTATGGCTACACCTTC.